The sample holds a few counts of the clone carrying this T cell receptor (beta chain). The source of the sample is a study of CD8+ T cells in alopecia areata. Treatment defined: oral pan-JAK inhibitor, 5-10 mg twice daily. Extracted from the samples, RNA was reverse transcribed into cDNA to serve as the sequencing template. Clones were sequenced by immunoSEQ multiplex PCR, and TCRdb holds only the in-frame ones, with some missing. Of a few hundred thousand clones in the sample, around 57% were seen once. The receptor's source is a human donor with alopecia areata. The sequencing here drew on CD4+ T cells sorted from blood, taken at week 4, from a patient treated with tofacitinib.

The chain's CDR3 is CASSLGGGGATDTQYF. DNA for the CDR3: TGTGCCAGCAGCTTAGGCGGCGGGGGGGCGACAGATACGCAGTATTTT. The chain combines TRBV11-3 with TRBJ2-3; the match to TRBD2 covers 9 bases. The germline V gene encodes CDR1 SGHNT and CDR2 YENEEA. J lost 3 bases, V lost 1 base, and 5 bases had no gene match. The CDR3 has 16 amino acids.